The 31 T cell receptor beta chains reported below all come from one sample, sequenced in a study of T-cell reconstitution after alpha-beta-depleted transplantation in children. Unique molecular identifiers were incorporated into the prepared TCRbeta library. From the PCR reads, TCRdb called clonotypes with MiXCR, one entry per CDR3 protein. This sample has about 580,000 distinct CDR3 sequences; 23% occur once, and the top ten carry about 14%. The specimen comprised PBMCs, mostly from graft donor cells, sampled 360 days after TCRalphabeta/CD19-depleted stem cell transplant. The receptors stem from a boy under three years old who had a stem cell transplant for acute myeloid leukemia, so the T cells may come from the graft donor.

This chain links TRBV5-5 with TRBJ2-7; tentatively, D is TRBD2 (6 bases). Trimming left V 4 bases short and J 3 bases short, with 14 bases between. Germline V gene data show CDR1 as SGHKS and CDR2 as YYEKEE (reference sequence). The CDR3 length is 14 residues. The DNA of the CDR3 is TGTGCCAGCAGCCCTGGGGGAGGCGGCTACGAGCAGTACGTC. It encodes CASSPGGGGYEQYV.

This clonotype was counted only a few times. The chain combines TRBV7-2 with TRBJ2-3; no definite D call. This CDR3 spans 16 amino acids. CDR1 is SGHTA, CDR2 FQGNSA, per germline. Trimming removed 5 bases at V and 1 base at J, with 16 bases between. CDR3 DNA: TGTGCCAGCAGCGCGCGGTTTTTAGGAGGCACAGATACGCAGTATTTT. Protein product: CASSARFLGGTDTQYF.

The V call is TRBV20-1, the J call TRBJ2-5; the match to TRBD2 covers 10 bases. Trimming cost V 6 bases and J 1 base; bases outside gene matches: 8. The V gene's germline CDR1 is DFQATT and CDR2 SNEGSKA (reference sequence). The CDR3 extends over 15 amino acids. CDR3 bases: TGCAGTGCGACTTCTAGCGGGGGACTCCAAGAGACCCAGTACTTC. Translation: CSATSSGGLQETQYF.

The genes are TRBV20-1 and TRBJ2-2; tentatively, D is TRBD1 (6 bases). V was cut by 0 bases and J by 6 bases, with 17 bases left in between. This CDR3 spans 16 amino acids. CDR1 is DFQATT, CDR2 SNEGSKA, per germline (reference sequence). CDR3 region: CSARDLHRAPPGELFF. The CDR3 DNA follows: TGCAGTGCTAGAGATCTACACAGGGCGCCCCCCGGGGAGCTGTTTTTT.

This clonotype was seen once. The chain recombines TRBV7-2 with TRBJ1-5; D unresolved. Germline loops: CDR1 SGHTA, CDR2 FQGNSA. The CDR3 length is 15 residues. V was clipped by 0 bases and J by 1 base, with 7 bases between them. CDR3 nucleotides: TGTGCCAGCAGCTTAGCAAGGGTCAGCAATCAGCCCCAGCATTTT. It is translated as CASSLARVSNQPQHF.

V is TRBV10-3 and J is TRBJ2-7; 7 bases map to TRBD1. Germline CDR1 reads ENHRY; CDR2 reads SYGVKD. Trimming removed 2 bases from V and 3 bases from J; junction bases left unmatched: 4. This CDR3 is built from 14 residues. CDR3 bases: TGTGCCATCAGTGAGCCGGGACAGAGCTACGAGCAGTACTTC. It codes for CAISEPGQSYEQYF.

The CDR3 nucleotides are TGTGCCAGCAGCATCAGCGGGGGATTAACAGATACGCAGTATTTT. Residues: CASSISGGLTDTQYF. The rearrangement joins TRBV5-5 to TRBJ2-3, with 8 bases that match TRBD2. CDR3 size: 15 residues. Per germline, CDR1 SGHKS and CDR2 YYEKEE (reference sequence). With 4 bases clipped from V and 3 bases from J, the junction kept 7 bases outside the gene matches. The full variable domain, in which reference TRBV5-5 and TRBJ2-3 provide the parts outside the CDR3, is DAGVTQSPTHLIKTRGQQVTLRCSPISGHKSVSWYQQVLGQGPQFIFQYYEKEERGRGNFPDRFSARQFPNYSSELNVNALLLGDSALYLCASSISGGLTDTQYFGPGTRLTVL.

In this sample, this clonotype turned up many times. This chain uses TRBV5-5 with TRBJ1-1; D is possibly TRBD1 (6 bases). Germline V gene data show CDR1 as SGHKS and CDR2 as YYEKEE (reference sequence). This CDR3 is 15 amino acids long. Deletions cut 4 bases from V and 0 bases from J, with 13 bases between. For the CDR3, the DNA is TGTGCCAGCAGCCTTACCACAGGGTTGAACACTGAAGCTTTCTTT. Translating it yields CASSLTTGLNTEAFF.

This clonotype was detected ten times or more. This sequence joins TRBV7-4 and TRBJ2-1; 7 positions match TRBD2. V was pared by 2 bases and J by 8 bases, with 9 bases of the junction left unmatched. This CDR3 is built from 15 residues. The germline V gene encodes CDR1 SGHVT and CDR2 SQSDAQ. The CDR3 DNA sequence: TGTGCCAGCAGCTTATGCGGGGGATCTACCCATGAGCAGTTCTTC. Translating it yields CASSLCGGSTHEQFF.

The chain employs TRBV9 and TRBJ2-5, with 9 bases identical to TRBD2. The CDR3 runs to 15 residues. CDR1 is SGDLS, CDR2 YYNGEE, per germline. The ends lost 0 bases at V and 4 bases at J; junction bases unmatched: 4. CDR3 nucleotides: TGTGCCAGCAGCGTAGCGGCGGGGGGGCCAGAGACCCAGTACTTC. Its protein is CASSVAAGGPETQYF.

This clonotype was seen more than once but under ten times. J is TRBJ2-1 and V is TRBV30, with 7 bases identical to TRBD1. Germline V gene lookup returns CDR1 GTSNPN and CDR2 SVGIG (reference sequence). The trim removed 1 base at V and 2 bases at J, leaving 14 bases unmatched. CDR3 size: 18 residues. For the CDR3, the DNA is TGTGCCTGGAGTGGTCCGGGACAGCACTCTAGGGCCTACAATGAGCAGTTCTTC. Translating gives CAWSGPGQHSRAYNEQFF.

This clonotype has at least ten counts. V usage is TRBV4-2 and J usage is TRBJ2-1; D perhaps matches TRBD2 (5 bases). The ends were cut back, 0 bases at V and 6 bases at J, with 9 bases in the middle. CDR1 LGHNA and CDR2 YNFKEQ come from the germline V gene. The CDR3 extends over 14 amino acids. The CDR3 region is CASSQERLSNEQFF. CDR3 nucleotide sequence: TGTGCCAGCAGCCAAGAAAGACTATCCAATGAGCAGTTCTTC.

This chain joins TRBV12-3 or TRBV12-4 and TRBJ2-4; possibly TRBD2 for D (7 bases). V shed 8 bases and J shed 9 bases, with 20 bases lying between them. CDR3 length: 14 amino acids. For the CDR3, the DNA is TGTGCCAGCCGTCAGGCACAGGGAGGGGGCATTCAGTACTTC. Protein product: CASRQAQGGGIQYF.

The V and J genes are TRBV10-3 and TRBJ2-5; 9 nucleotides align to TRBD2. Germline values: CDR1 ENHRY, CDR2 SYGVKD. V dropped 3 bases and J dropped 1; count of bases not matched to a gene: 6. The CDR3 consists of 16 residues. This CDR3 reads CAISDSRGGLQETQYF. The CDR3 DNA is TGTGCCATCAGTGACTCGCGGGGGGGGCTCCAAGAGACCCAGTACTTC.

This clonotype turned up a few times. V usage is TRBV27 and J usage is TRBJ2-7; the match to TRBD2 covers 9 bases. The trim removed 6 bases at V and 4 bases at J, leaving 4 bases unmatched. Looked up from germline, CDR1 is MNHEY and CDR2 is SMNVEV (reference sequence). The CDR3 length is 13 residues. Here the CDR3 DNA reads TGTGCCAGCAGGGGACTAGCTTCTTACGAGCAGTACGTC. As protein: CASRGLASYEQYV.

This chain joins TRBV7-2 and TRBJ2-1; D is uncertain. The CDR3 spans 15 residues. Germline CDR1 reads SGHTA; CDR2 reads FQGNSA. The V gene lost 8 bases and the J gene lost 1 base, with 15 bases spanning the gap. CDR3 region: CASVPHDGSYNEQFF. CDR3 nucleotides: TGTGCCAGCGTCCCCCACGACGGATCCTACAATGAGCAGTTCTTC. Full variable domain (missing parts from reference TRBV7-2 and TRBJ2-1): GAGVSQSPSNKVTEKGKDVELRCDPISGHTALYWYRQSLGQGLEFLIYFQGNSAPDKSGLPSDRFSAERTGGSVSTLTIQRTQQEDSAVYLCASVPHDGSYNEQFFGPGTRLTVL.

This clonotype was seen more than once but under ten times. The genes are TRBV4-3 and TRBJ2-1; 8 bases fit TRBD2. The CDR3 has 14 amino acids. V lost 0 bases to trimming and J lost 7 bases; unmatched junction nucleotides: 2. CDR1 is LGHNA and CDR2 is YSLEER in the germline V gene. The CDR3 DNA follows: TGCGCCAGCAGCCAAGACCGGGGGGGAAATGAGCAGTTCTTC. Its translation: CASSQDRGGNEQFF.

The sample holds many counts of this clonotype. The rearrangement joins TRBV5-1 to TRBJ2-1; 7 nucleotides match TRBD1. J lost 2 bases, V lost 2 bases, and 4 bases had no gene match. Germline V gene sequence: CDR1 SGHRS, CDR2 YFSETQ. This CDR3 has 15 residues. CDR3 nucleotide sequence: TGCGCCAGCAGCTTAGAAGGGGGCACCTACAATGAGCAGTTCTTC. Translated, it gives CASSLEGGTYNEQFF.

The table lists this clonotype with many counts. The chain couples TRBV9 to TRBJ1-3, with 10 positions matching TRBD1. Germline-derived CDR1 and CDR2 are SGDLS and YYNGEE. V dropped 3 bases and J dropped 3; count of bases not matched to a gene: 3. This CDR3 spans 15 amino acids. The CDR3 nucleotides read TGTGCCAGCAGCGCCGGGACAGGGGTTGGAAACACCATATATTTT. Protein: CASSAGTGVGNTIYF.

The rearrangement joins TRBV11-2 to TRBJ1-5; D gene unclear. Per the germline V gene, CDR1 is SGHAT and CDR2 is FQNNGV. The CDR3 sequence is 14 residues long. The V end lost 3 bases, the J end lost 3 bases, and 9 bases lay between the germline ends. CDR3: CASSFDSPNQPQHF. The CDR3 coding sequence is TGTGCCAGCAGCTTTGACTCCCCCAATCAGCCCCAGCATTTT.

V and J are TRBV11-1 and TRBJ1-5; D uncertain. The ends were cut back, 5 bases at V and 0 bases at J, with 23 bases in the middle. From germline, CDR1 is SGHAT and CDR2 FQDESV (reference sequence). The CDR3 is 19 amino acids. The CDR3 spells CASSHPRGLVAYSNQPQHF. In DNA, the CDR3 is TGTGCCAGCAGCCATCCACGGGGTCTAGTTGCCTATAGCAATCAGCCCCAGCATTTT.

This clonotype was detected many times. J is TRBJ2-1 and V is TRBV5-1, with TRBD2 as a possible D gene (5 bases). V was clipped by 9 bases and J by 6 bases, with 19 bases between them. Germline V gene sequence: CDR1 SGHRS, CDR2 YFSETQ. This CDR3 contains 14 residues. CDR3 residues: CATKDGRGSNEQFF. The CDR3 DNA is TGCGCCACCAAGGACGGCCGGGGATCCAATGAGCAGTTCTTC.

The chain employs TRBV9 and TRBJ2-5, with D unresolved. The CDR3 runs to 15 residues. Per the germline V gene, CDR1 is SGDLS and CDR2 is YYNGEE. Deletions cut 4 bases from V and 4 bases from J, with 17 bases between. CDR3 bases: TGTGCCAGCAGCTACCGGATAGGCACTGCAGAGACCCAGTACTTC. Amino acid sequence: CASSYRIGTAETQYF.

The V call is TRBV20-1, the J call TRBJ2-2; TRBD2 might be the D (7 bases). The CDR3 has 16 amino acids. V gave up 3 bases and J gave up 4 bases, with 18 bases separating them. Germline V CDR1 and CDR2: DFQATT, SNEGSKA (reference sequence). This chain's CDR3 is CSARGGRGALTGELFF. CDR3 bases: TGCAGTGCTAGGGGTGGTCGGGGGGCCCTCACCGGGGAGCTGTTTTTT.

This clonotype was observed a few times. The chain links TRBV12-3 or TRBV12-4 to TRBJ1-4, with a tentative D call TRBD1 (5 bases). V shed 1 base and J shed 3 bases, with 9 bases lying between them. This CDR3 is built from 15 residues. The CDR3 is CASSLGAGPNEKLFF. Here the CDR3 DNA reads TGTGCCAGCAGTTTAGGAGCAGGGCCTAATGAAAAACTGTTTTTT.

Points on this clonotype: A much larger clonotype is one base distant, so this may be a read error. J is TRBJ2-7 and V is TRBV7-8; no firm D call. Germline V gene sequence: CDR1 SGHVS, CDR2 FQNEAQ. The CDR3 covers 15 residues. V lost 3 bases and J lost 0, with 12 bases in between. The chain's CDR3 is CASSFRQLGSYEQYF. The CDR3 DNA is TGTGCCAGCAGCTTCCGACAATTGGGCTCCTACGAGCAGTACTTC.

This chain joins TRBV5-5 and TRBJ2-1, with 8 nucleotides matching TRBD2. The CDR3 is made up of 16 amino acids. V lost 1 base, J lost 4 bases, and 7 bases stayed unmatched. Germline V gives CDR1 SGHKS, CDR2 YYEKEE (reference sequence). CDR3 DNA: TGTGCCAGCAGCTTGTTATCAGCGGGGGCATACAATGAGCAGTTCTTC. Encoded protein: CASSLLSAGAYNEQFF.

In this sample, this clonotype turned up many times. The chain links TRBV30 to TRBJ1-2; D remains ambiguous. The germline V and J ends were trimmed by 1 base and 6 bases, with 15 bases remaining between them. The CDR3 runs 14 residues. In germline, CDR1 is GTSNPN, CDR2 SVGIG (reference sequence). DNA of the CDR3: TGTGCCTGGAGTGCCCACGGACGGAACGATGGCTACACCTTC. It encodes CAWSAHGRNDGYTF.

This chain uses TRBV20-1 with TRBJ1-2, with D possibly matching TRBD1 (6 bases). There are 15 residues in the CDR3. The V gene lost 5 bases and the J gene lost 1 base, with 17 bases spanning the gap. Germline CDR1 and CDR2: DFQATT and SNEGSKA (reference sequence). CDR3 in DNA: TGCAGTGCTCAAAGACAGGAACTGAGTAACTATGGCTACACCTTC. As protein: CSAQRQELSNYGYTF.

This clonotype was seen repeatedly, ten times or more. This chain's CDR3 is CSAPDRSSNEKLFF. DNA of the CDR3: TGCAGTGCTCCCGACAGATCCTCTAATGAAAAACTGTTTTTT. This chain joins TRBV20-1 and TRBJ1-4; possibly TRBD1 for D (5 bases). This CDR3 has 14 residues. Germline lookup yields CDR1 DFQATT and CDR2 SNEGSKA (reference sequence). Trimming removed 5 bases from V and 3 bases from J, with 13 bases in between.

This sequence joins TRBV29-1 and TRBJ2-3, with D possibly matching TRBD2 (6 bases). The V end lost 7 bases, the J end lost 6 bases, and 23 bases lay between the germline ends. The CDR3 contains 15 residues. Germline CDR1 SQVTM, CDR2 ANQGSEA. The CDR3 region has the DNA TGCAGCGCCCTACCGGGACTCCTCTCCGGGGATACGCAGTATTTT. This codes for CSALPGLLSGDTQYF.